This T cell receptor (beta chain) came from a study of response to subunit inactivated influenza vaccine (dated 2018 in TCRdb). In terms of the full investigation: Deep quantitative profiling of the T cell receptor repertoire was used in the study to follow responses to a trivalent subunit inactivated influenza vaccine.

The CDR3 numbers 15 residues from cysteine through phenylalanine. Only the CDR3 DNA stays, 45 bases, in frame from base 1. V ends up 4 bases short and J 7 bases short, with an unmatched junction base count of 9. Reading the germline V gene gives CDR1 LGHNA and CDR2 YSLEER. Paper-wide results and their limitations: According to the authors, only a limited number of new T cells may be recruited by each seasonal influenza vaccination.

The library was built by means of RT-PCR. Sequencing was performed on an Illumina HiSeq 2500. TCRdb reanalyzed the raw reads on its own, using fastp at Q25 for trimming and MiXCR for clone calling, and kept in-frame beta chains. Rows are combined by CDR3 protein, so each entry shows the most common genes and DNA. Counted in this sample were about 570,000 distinct CDR3 sequences; 11% of them appeared once. About 11% of the sample rests with the top ten. A note on this clonotype: It lacks a known antigen. Within one base of it there is no much larger clone, and no base qualities were kept.

Another study also made use of these data, one on T cells expressing NK-cell markers. As the second study states: TCR beta cDNA libraries were prepared using 5'RACE template switching, which introduced a universal primer site and unique molecular identifiers. TCR beta-chain repertoires were profiled in sorted CD3+CD56+NKG2C+, CD3+CD56+NKG2C- and CD3+CD56-NKG2C+ T-cell subsets from fewer than 10 donors. Seven of the eight sequenced donors were HCMV-seropositive and one was HCMV-seronegative. In several experiments an anti-gammadeltaTCR antibody was added to restrict sorting to alphabetaTCR-expressing T cells. In six donors, the dominant CD3+CD56+NKG2C+ clonotypes were among the top 10 CD8+ clonotypes and accounted for about 1.0-7.5% of CD8+ T cells. Those dominant clonotypes were again the most abundant among CD3+CD56-NKG2C+ cells in a handful of donors, at roughly 25-65%. Whether the expanded NKG2C-expressing T cell clones were specific for HCMV antigens remained unclear. The study sequenced eight donors, all healthy volunteers chosen at random: three men and five women. HCMV-specific IgG was detected in serum with a commercial ELISA kit to determine HCMV serostatus. Ficoll density gradient centrifugation was used to isolate peripheral blood mononuclear cells from blood. For six donors, bulk peripheral blood T-cell repertoires were additionally sequenced from unsorted PBMC. Synthesis of cDNA was primed from the TCR beta constant segment and was followed by two consecutive PCR amplification steps. Illumina HiSeq 2000/2500, MiSeq or NextSeq was used to sequence libraries as 2 x 150 bp reads. MIGEC handled demultiplexing of the reads and grouping by UMI, while MiTCR was used to assemble and quantify clonotypes. To exclude erroneous sequences, any TCR cDNA sequence not supported by at least two reads was discarded. The tcR package was used for downstream repertoire analysis, and clonotypes were matched between fractions using CDR3 nucleotide sequence together with V segment. VDJmatch was used to annotate antigen specificity against VDJdb, with one amino acid substitution in CDR3 allowed.

This material consisted of PBMCs from blood, taken on the day of vaccination. The sequence joins TRBV4-3 to TRBJ2-4, and TRBD2 matches 8 of the central bases. This receptor was obtained from a man aged 50 to 60 who received an inactivated influenza vaccine. Donor details come from another sample of the same person, matched by shared clones. The sequenced DNA is TGCGCCAGCAGCCGTGTCGGGGGGGCGGCGAACATTCAGTACTTC. This sequence encodes CASSRVGGAANIQYF.